This record covers a single T cell receptor beta chain. Assay: immunoSEQ multiplex PCR; the TCRdb copy retains only in-frame clones and omits some. The data show about 480,000 clones, about 89% seen once. This specimen comes from a study of blood T cell repertoires in COVID-19. Background on the study: Some COVID-19 samples were acute and others convalescent; all came from the United States, Italy and Spain.

This CDR3 spans 13 amino acids. The J segment lost 10 bases and the V segment lost 6 bases, leaving 6 bases of the junction unmatched. The V and J genes are TRBV12-3 or TRBV12-4 and TRBJ1-4, with 9 bases matching TRBD1. This TCR was recovered from a woman aged 50 to 60 with COVID-19, enrolled during active disease. The sequenced material came from peripheral blood. This chain's CDR3 is CASSPTGGLKLFF. For the CDR3, the DNA is TGTGCCAGCAGCCCAACAGGGGGCCTAAAACTGTTTTTT.